The 19 T cell receptor beta chains listed next were all sequenced from one sample in a study of blood T cell repertoires in COVID-19. Clones were sequenced by immunoSEQ multiplex PCR, and TCRdb holds only the in-frame ones, with some missing. The data contain some 67,000 clones, over 80% of them singletons. Sequenced sample: peripheral blood. The receptor source for this set is a man aged 45 to 65 with active COVID-19.

The rearrangement joins TRBV7-8 to TRBJ2-7; the match to TRBD2 covers 11 bases. Germline CDR1 SGHVS, CDR2 FQNEAQ. The trim removed 1 base at V and 4 bases at J, leaving 3 bases unmatched. The CDR3 totals 15 residues. CDR3 sequence: CASSLVAGGPYEQYF. The CDR3 nucleotides read TGTGCCAGCAGCTTAGTAGCGGGAGGGCCTTACGAGCAGTACTTC.

This chain uses TRBV7-2 with TRBJ1-3; D is ambiguous. This CDR3 is built from 15 residues. Germline V gene lookup returns CDR1 SGHTA and CDR2 FQGNSA. Trimming left V 1 base short and J 0 bases short, with 7 bases between. CDR3: CASSLDYYSGNTIYF. The CDR3 bases are TGTGCCAGCAGCTTAGATTACTACTCTGGAAACACCATATATTTT. Looking up the rest from reference TRBV7-2 and TRBJ1-3 gives the full variable domain: GAGVSQSPSNKVTEKGKDVELRCDPISGHTALYWYRQSLGQGLEFLIYFQGNSAPDKSGLPSDRFSAERTGGSVSTLTIQRTQQEDSAVYLCASSLDYYSGNTIYFGEGSWLTVV.

This clone has only one observation. This chain uses TRBV2 with TRBJ2-3; a possible D gene is TRBD1 (5 bases). Trimming shortened V by 1 base and J by 5 bases, and 7 bases separated the two germline ends. Germline CDR1 SNHLY, CDR2 FYNNEI. The length of the CDR3 is 13 residues. CDR3 DNA sequence: TGTGCCAGCAGTGAAGGACAGCGAGATACGCAGTATTTT. This translates into CASSEGQRDTQYF.

This rearrangement joins TRBV5-1 to TRBJ2-1, with 11 nucleotides matching TRBD2. Unmatched junction bases numbered 6, after V lost 4 bases and J lost 6 bases. Germline V gene sequence: CDR1 SGHRS, CDR2 YFSETQ. The CDR3 contains 15 residues. DNA of the CDR3: TGCGCCAGCAGCGAGACTAGCGGGACTTTCAATGAGCAGTTCTTC. Residues: CASSETSGTFNEQFF. Supplemented by reference TRBV5-1 and TRBJ2-1, the full variable domain reads KAGVTQTPRYLIKTRGQQVTLSCSPISGHRSVSWYQQTPGQGLQFLFEYFSETQRNKGNFPGRFSGRQFSNSRSEMNVSTLELGDSALYLCASSETSGTFNEQFFGPGTRLTVL.

The rearrangement joins TRBV27 to TRBJ2-3; D perhaps matches TRBD1 (5 bases). V was shortened by 6 bases and J by 1 base, with 17 bases between the two germline ends. The CDR3 spans 16 residues. The germline V gene has CDR1 MNHEY and CDR2 SMNVEV (reference sequence). The CDR3 DNA follows: TGTGCCAGCAGAACCTCTTCTAGGACACGCACAGATACGCAGTATTTT. The encoded protein is CASRTSSRTRTDTQYF.

The rearrangement links TRBV19 to TRBJ2-3; D not certain. Trimming cost V 3 bases and J 1 base, with 11 bases left between them. Looked up from germline, CDR1 is LNHDA and CDR2 is SQIVND (reference sequence). This CDR3 has 15 residues. Written as DNA, the CDR3 is TGTGCCAGTAGTATTAGTGGTTCGGGCACAGATACGCAGTATTTT. Its translation: CASSISGSGTDTQYF.

The chain links TRBV21-1 to TRBJ2-1; TRBD2, the table's D call, was not compared with the DNA. TRBV21-1 is a pseudogene. CDR3 length: 13 residues. The CDR3 sequence: CASTRGASDEQFF. CDR3 DNA sequence: TGTGCCAGCACTCGGGGGGCGAGCGATGAGCAGTTCTTC.

This chain joins TRBV7-8 and TRBJ2-5; maybe TRBD2 (6 bases). The V and J ends lost 5 bases and 3 bases respectively, with 13 bases between them. The germline gives CDR1 SGHVS, CDR2 FQNEAQ. CDR3 size: 14 residues. The CDR3 spells CASSPRTGEETQYF. Written as DNA, the CDR3 is TGTGCCAGCAGCCCCCGGACGGGAGAAGAGACCCAGTACTTC.

The genes are TRBV6-1 and TRBJ1-5, with 10 bases lining up with TRBD1. This CDR3 region has 16 residues. Losses at the gene ends were 3 bases for V and 7 bases for J; bases not matched to a gene: 9. Germline V gene data show CDR1 as MNHNS and CDR2 as SASEGT. The CDR3 loop reads CASSDWGDRGRQPQHF. The CDR3 nucleotides read TGTGCCAGCAGTGATTGGGGGGACAGGGGAAGACAGCCCCAGCATTTT.

This chain joins TRBV4-2 and TRBJ2-5; no firm D call. Per the germline V gene, CDR1 is LGHNA and CDR2 is YNFKEQ. Trimming took off 0 bases at V and 5 bases at J, with 13 bases between the two ends. The CDR3 extends over 15 amino acids. CDR3 residues: CASSQEGVEEETQYF. CDR3 in DNA: TGTGCCAGCAGCCAAGAAGGTGTTGAGGAGGAGACCCAGTACTTC.

The rearrangement uses TRBV28 and TRBJ2-7; possibly TRBD1 for D (6 bases). This CDR3 spans 14 amino acids. V was pared by 6 bases and J by 6 bases, with 18 bases between. Germline V lookup: CDR1 MDHEN, CDR2 SYDVKM. DNA of the CDR3: TGTGCCAGCAGCATGACAGGTTTTTTGGCCGAGCAGTACTTC. The encoded protein is CASSMTGFLAEQYF.

Only one count was recorded for this clone. The V gene is TRBV25-1, the J gene TRBJ2-1; maybe TRBD2 (6 bases). CDR1 is MGHDK and CDR2 is SYGVNS in the germline V gene. The CDR3 loop spans 12 amino acids. V lost 4 bases, J lost 6 bases, and 7 bases lay in between. CDR3 region: CASSGSGNEQFF. CDR3 bases: TGTGCCAGCAGTGGTAGCGGCAATGAGCAGTTCTTC. Based on the CDR3 plus reference TRBV25-1 and TRBJ2-1, the full variable domain is EADIYQTPRYLVIGTGKKITLECSQTMGHDKMYWYQQDPGMELHLIHYSYGVNSTEKGDLSSESTVSRIRTEHFPLTLESARPSHTSQYLCASSGSGNEQFFGPGTRLTVL.

The DNA for the CDR3 is TGTGCCAGCAGCTTAGATTCCCCTTCTGGGGCCAACGTCCTGACTTTC. Protein sequence: CASSLDSPSGANVLTF. The rearrangement uses TRBV7-9 and TRBJ2-6; D is undetermined. Germline V gives CDR1 SEHNR, CDR2 FQNEAQ (reference sequence). The CDR3 length is 16 residues. Trimming removed 1 base at V and 1 base at J, with 8 bases between.

The J gene is TRBJ2-5, the V gene TRBV14, with D possibly being TRBD1 (5 bases). CDR3 length: 13 residues. Trimming removed 7 bases at V and 5 bases at J, with 14 bases between. Germline loops: CDR1 SGHDN, CDR2 FVKESK. CDR3 sequence: CASNRRQTETQYF. In nucleotides, the CDR3 is TGTGCCAGCAACAGAAGACAGACTGAGACCCAGTACTTC.

CDR3 nucleotides: TGTGCCAGCAGTTTACGGGTAGGAAACGAGCAGTACTTC. Translation: CASSLRVGNEQYF. The rearrangement uses TRBV12-3 or TRBV12-4 and TRBJ2-7; D is ambiguous. This CDR3 comprises 13 residues. V lost 2 bases and J 5 bases, leaving 10 bases between the germline ends.

V is TRBV28 and J is TRBJ2-7, with D possibly matching TRBD2 (5 bases). Per germline, CDR1 MDHEN and CDR2 SYDVKM. The CDR3 consists of 13 residues. Trimming shortened V by 6 bases and J by 2 bases, and 11 bases separated the two germline ends. DNA of the CDR3: TGTGCCAGCAGGAGGGTATCGGCCTACGAGCAGTACTTC. Translation gives CASRRVSAYEQYF. The full variable domain, with the rest looked up from reference TRBV28 and TRBJ2-7, is DVKVTQSSRYLVKRTGEKVFLECVQDMDHENMFWYRQDPGLGLRLIYFSYDVKMKEKGDIPEGYSVSREKKERFSLILESASTNQTSMYLCASRRVSAYEQYFGPGTRLTVT.

This clone is labeled medium-sized (0.01 to 0.1%). V usage is TRBV19 and J usage is TRBJ2-2; the match to TRBD1 covers 11 bases. Germline V gives CDR1 LNHDA, CDR2 SQIVND (reference sequence). The CDR3 is 16 residues long. V was clipped by 9 bases and J by 6 bases; unmatched bases: 12. The CDR3 loop reads CASSGVDRGLAGELFF. Here the CDR3 DNA reads TGTGCCAGCTCGGGGGTGGACAGGGGGCTTGCCGGGGAGCTGTTTTTT.

Here the CDR3 reads CASSFPGGAFQPQHF. CDR3 DNA sequence: TGTGCCAGCAGTTTTCCAGGGGGCGCGTTCCAGCCCCAGCATTTT. The gene calls are TRBV28 and TRBJ1-5; 8 nucleotides line up with TRBD1. Germline lookup yields CDR1 MDHEN and CDR2 SYDVKM. V trimming: 3 bases; J trimming: 7 bases; junction bases outside the gene matches: 8. This CDR3 region has 15 residues.

The rearrangement uses TRBV19 and TRBJ1-1; D unclear. Trimming removed 0 bases from V and 5 bases from J, with 19 bases in between. CDR1 and CDR2 from the germline V gene are LNHDA and SQIVND (reference sequence). The CDR3 has 17 amino acids. Written as DNA, the CDR3 is TGTGCCAGTAGTATAGATCGGAGAGGCTTCAGAGGAACTGAAGCTTTCTTT. It specifies CASSIDRRGFRGTEAFF.